The sequence of this T cell receptor (beta chain) was determined in a study of T-cell reconstitution after alpha-beta-depleted transplantation in children. Trimming at V came to 8 bases and at J to 8 bases, leaving 5 bases not matched to a gene. Germline CDR1 and CDR2: SGHVS and FNYEAQ. This CDR3 comprises 14 residues. Unique molecular identifiers were incorporated into the prepared TCRbeta library. TCRdb re-derived calls from the PCR reads in MiXCR, one entry per CDR3 protein. The table has just over 350,000 distinct CDR3 sequences, roughly 14% seen once. This clonotype was found many times. The material was PBMCs, obtained from the stem cell graft. This sequence was found in a human donor who donated a stem cell graft to a child with Fanconi anemia. The chain links TRBV7-6 to TRBJ1-6; 11 bases match TRBD1. CDR3: CASAAGQGDSPLHF. The CDR3, as DNA: TGTGCCAGCGCAGCGGGACAGGGGGATTCACCCCTCCACTTT.